Shown below are 20 T cell receptor beta chains from a single sample sequenced in a study of T cell repertoires in cytomegalovirus infection (dated by TCRdb to the late 2010s). Sequenced using an Illumina HiSeq 1500. TCRdb took the public reads, trimmed them with fastp at Q25, ran MiXCR for clone calling and kept in-frame beta chains. Rows with a matching CDR3 protein are joined into one entry that keeps the most common DNA and genes. The sample includes 250,000 to 300,000 distinct CDR3 sequences, with less than 25% observed a single time. The ten top clones hold approximately 19% of the sample. These receptors lack a known antigen. The meaning of the sample's treatment or condition label: in vitro stimulation with specific CMV peptide epitopes to enrich CMV-specific T cells. The source material was cultured PBMCs, sampled from culture after CMV antigen stimulation. These TCRs come from a human donor in good health (CMV status not recorded). Some clones in this sample may be carry-over from other donors' samples.

This clonotype has just a few counts. The rearrangement joins TRBV6-5 to TRBJ2-7; D might be TRBD1 (6 bases). Trimming left V 0 bases short and J 0 bases short, with 12 bases between. The CDR3 loop spans 16 amino acids. Per the germline V gene, CDR1 is MNHEY and CDR2 is SVGAGI. Here the CDR3 reads CASSYSATGSSYEQYF. DNA of the CDR3: TGTGCCAGCAGTTACTCCGCAACAGGGAGCTCCTACGAGCAGTACTTC.

This clonotype was seen many times. The rearrangement links TRBV7-6 to TRBJ2-5; TRBD2 aligns across 10 bases. This CDR3 comprises 17 residues. Germline V lookup: CDR1 SGHVS, CDR2 FNYEAQ. V lost 5 bases to trimming and J lost 2 bases; unmatched junction nucleotides: 11. CDR3 nucleotides: TGTGCCAGCAGCCTTTACTGGGGACTAGCGCATCAAGAGACCCAGTACTTC. Amino acid sequence: CASSLYWGLAHQETQYF.

This clonotype was seen ten or more times. V usage is TRBV19 and J usage is TRBJ1-1, with D unclear. CDR1 LNHDA and CDR2 SQIVND come from the germline V gene (reference sequence). Trimming left V 1 base short and J 5 bases short, with 11 bases between. CDR3 length equals 14 residues. The CDR3 spells CASSIGRSGTEAFF. DNA of the CDR3: TGTGCCAGTAGTATAGGTCGCAGTGGGACTGAAGCTTTCTTT.

The chain carries TRBV6-2 or TRBV6-3 and TRBJ1-5; D unresolved. The germline V and J ends were trimmed by 4 bases and 7 bases, with 8 bases remaining between them. Germline values: CDR1 MNHEY, CDR2 SVGEGT. The CDR3 loop spans 12 amino acids. The CDR3: CASSSSMQPQHF. The CDR3 DNA reads as TGTGCCAGCAGTTCCTCGATGCAGCCCCAGCATTTT.

There are many counts of this clonotype. V gene TRBV7-9 combines with J gene TRBJ1-4; possibly TRBD1 for D (6 bases). The CDR3 loop spans 15 amino acids. V lost 0 bases and J 7 bases, leaving 12 bases between the germline ends. Germline V gives CDR1 SEHNR, CDR2 FQNEAQ (reference sequence). CDR3 protein: CASSLADSPGEKLFF. The CDR3 DNA reads TGTGCCAGCAGCTTAGCGGACAGTCCGGGTGAAAAACTGTTTTTT. Supplemented by reference TRBV7-9 and TRBJ1-4, the full variable domain reads DTGVSQNPRHKITKRGQNVTFRCDPISEHNRLYWYRQTLGQGPEFLTYFQNEAQLEKSRLLSDRFSAERPKGSFSTLEIQRTEQGDSAMYLCASSLADSPGEKLFFGSGTQLSVL.

The chain uses TRBV24-1 and TRBJ2-3; 10 positions agree with TRBD2. The CDR3 sequence is 16 residues long. Germline CDR1 KGHDR, CDR2 SFDVKD. V was clipped by 2 bases and J by 3 bases; unmatched bases: 4. CDR3 nucleotides: TGTGCCACCAGTGATTCTAGCGGGAGTGCGACAGATACGCAGTATTTT. Amino acids: CATSDSSGSATDTQYF.

Ten or more counts support this clonotype. The chain employs TRBV7-9 and TRBJ1-6; the D gene is possibly TRBD1 (6 bases). Germline CDR1 and CDR2: SEHNR and FQNEAQ (reference sequence). This CDR3 contains 14 residues. Trimming left V 4 bases short and J 7 bases short, with 11 bases between. The CDR3 DNA follows: TGTGCCAGCAGCTGGGTCAGGGGCAATTCACCCCTCCACTTT. Amino acid sequence: CASSWVRGNSPLHF.

The chain uses TRBV11-2 and TRBJ2-1; D remains ambiguous. This CDR3 has 14 amino acids. The V and J ends lost 2 bases and 6 bases respectively, with 11 bases between them. Per germline, CDR1 SGHAT and CDR2 FQNNGV. This chain's CDR3 is CASSLREAGNEQFF. DNA of the CDR3: TGTGCCAGCAGCTTAAGGGAAGCTGGCAATGAGCAGTTCTTC.

The chain uses TRBV27 and TRBJ2-3, with D possibly matching TRBD2 (5 bases). The germline CDR1 and CDR2 sequences are MNHEY and SMNVEV (reference sequence). The CDR3 sequence is 15 residues long. Trimming left V 5 bases short and J 3 bases short, with 15 bases between. The CDR3 nucleotides read TGTGCCAGCAGTCCGGAGGTGAGAAGAACAGATACGCAGTATTTT. This encodes CASSPEVRRTDTQYF.

This clonotype has more than one count but fewer than ten. The chain joins TRBV7-9 to TRBJ2-7, with D perhaps assigned TRBD1 or TRBD2 (7 bases each). Trimming cost V 5 bases and J 7 bases, with 21 bases left between them. Germline V gene sequence: CDR1 SEHNR, CDR2 FQNEAQ (reference sequence). CDR3 length: 15 amino acids. This chain's CDR3 is CASSPGGGLAWEQYF. CDR3 in DNA: TGTGCCAGCAGCCCAGGGGGGGGACTGGCATGGGAGCAGTACTTC.

J is TRBJ2-1 and V is TRBV7-2, with D perhaps TRBD2 (6 bases). Deletions cut 5 bases from V and 1 base from J, with 15 bases between. This CDR3 contains 16 residues. In germline, CDR1 is SGHTA, CDR2 FQGNSA. CDR3 amino acids: CASSSRLVGSYNEQFF. As DNA, the CDR3 is TGTGCCAGCAGCAGCCGACTAGTTGGTTCCTACAATGAGCAGTTCTTC.

This chain links TRBV20-1 with TRBJ2-7, with 9 bases identical to TRBD1. After removal of 0 bases from V and 3 bases from J, the junction contained 6 bases not matched to a gene. Per germline, CDR1 DFQATT and CDR2 SNEGSKA (reference sequence). The CDR3 is 15 amino acids. CDR3 DNA: TGCAGTGCTAGAGACCCTGGGGGACAGGGCTACGAGCAGTACTTC. The encoded protein is CSARDPGGQGYEQYF.

This clonotype was counted ten times or more. This chain uses TRBV7-2 with TRBJ2-3; D is unclear. The CDR3 contains 11 residues. V dropped 1 base and J dropped 8 bases, with 4 bases sitting between them. Looked up from germline, CDR1 is SGHTA and CDR2 is FQGNSA. As DNA, the CDR3 is TGTGCCAGCAGCTTAGAGGCTACGCAGTATTTT. Translating it yields CASSLEATQYF.

This clonotype was observed a few times. This chain links TRBV20-1 with TRBJ1-2; 9 bases align to TRBD1. V lost 8 bases, J lost 2 bases, and 6 bases stayed unmatched. This CDR3 region has 13 residues. Germline assignment: CDR1 DFQATT and CDR2 SNEGSKA (reference sequence). CDR3 residues: CSTTGGLNYGYTF. The CDR3 DNA is TGCAGTACCACAGGGGGCTTGAACTATGGCTACACCTTC.

The chain employs TRBV28 and TRBJ1-5; 7 bases align to TRBD1. The germline gives CDR1 MDHEN, CDR2 SYDVKM. V was pared by 5 bases and J by 1 base, with 8 bases of the junction left unmatched. The CDR3 length is 16 residues. The CDR3 region has the DNA TGTGCCAGCAGTCCGAGGACAGGTTCGAGCAATCAGCCCCAGCATTTT. Its translation is CASSPRTGSSNQPQHF.

This clonotype turned up a few times. J is TRBJ2-1 and V is TRBV5-6; no reliable D call. The CDR3 runs 16 residues. The ends were cut back, 4 bases at V and 2 bases at J, with 16 bases in the middle. From germline, CDR1 is SGHDT and CDR2 YYEEEE. DNA of the CDR3: TGTGCCAGCAGCCAAACGTTTCTAGTCCCCTACAATGAGCAGTTCTTC. Amino acids: CASSQTFLVPYNEQFF. The variable domain in full, completed from reference TRBV5-6 and TRBJ2-1, reads DAGVTQSPTHLIKTRGQQVTLRCSPKSGHDTVSWYQQALGQGPQFIFQYYEEEERQRGNFPDRFSGHQFPNYSSELNVNALLLGDSALYLCASSQTFLVPYNEQFFGPGTRLTVL.

V usage is TRBV11-2 and J usage is TRBJ2-1; weak D call: TRBD2 (6 bases). Germline values: CDR1 SGHAT, CDR2 FQNNGV. Trimming left V 4 bases short and J 5 bases short, with 18 bases between. The CDR3 consists of 16 residues. CDR3 in DNA: TGTGCCAGCAGCTCAATCGGGGGATCTCCTAACAATGAGCAGTTCTTC. Translated: CASSSIGGSPNNEQFF.

This clonotype was observed a few times. The CDR3 here is CASSDSGRRTDTQYF. The CDR3 DNA sequence: TGTGCCAGCAGTGATAGCGGGAGGCGCACAGATACGCAGTATTTT. The chain joins TRBV6-1 to TRBJ2-3, with 10 positions matching TRBD2. The trim removed 3 bases at V and 1 base at J, leaving 1 base unmatched. The CDR3 covers 15 residues. The germline V gene encodes CDR1 MNHNS and CDR2 SASEGT.

The rearrangement joins TRBV4-3 to TRBJ2-6, with TRBD2 identical over 8 bases. CDR3 length: 18 residues. V was pared by 1 base and J by 4 bases, with 9 bases of the junction left unmatched. Germline V gene lookup returns CDR1 LGHNA and CDR2 YSLEER. The CDR3 sequence: CASSQAGLVGTGANVLTF. For the CDR3, the DNA is TGCGCCAGCAGCCAAGCGGGACTAGTGGGAACGGGGGCCAACGTCCTGACTTTC.

The chain employs TRBV20-1 and TRBJ2-1; D ambiguous. The V end lost 5 bases, the J end lost 0 bases, and 14 bases lay between the germline ends. The germline V gene encodes CDR1 DFQATT and CDR2 SNEGSKA (reference sequence). The CDR3 has 15 amino acids. The CDR3 sequence is CSASPGPSSYNEQFF. CDR3 coding DNA: TGCAGTGCTTCGCCGGGCCCGAGCTCCTACAATGAGCAGTTCTTC.